This passage covers 18 T cell receptor beta chains from one sample sequenced in a study of T cell responses to AZD1222 COVID-19 vaccine. Here immunoSEQ multiplex PCR was the method, and the copy in TCRdb shows in-frame clones only, minus some. The profile covers over 150,000 clones, with 80% to 95% appearing a single time and 1.5% to 2% taken by the ten largest. The sample in question was peripheral blood, obtained on day 0 of AZD1222 vaccination. These receptors were taken from an adult in good health.

The chain recombines TRBV5-1 with TRBJ2-1; TRBD2 might be the D (6 bases). CDR3 length: 13 residues. V lost 4 bases, J lost 4 bases, and 9 bases lay in between. Germline V gives CDR1 SGHRS, CDR2 YFSETQ. CDR3 sequence: CASSGGLYNEQFF. CDR3 DNA: TGCGCCAGCAGCGGGGGGTTATACAATGAGCAGTTCTTC.

J is TRBJ2-3 and V is TRBV5-8; the match to TRBD1 covers 7 bases. With V trimmed by 4 bases and J by 1 base, 9 bases remained unmatched. In germline, CDR1 is SGHTS, CDR2 YDEGEE. This CDR3 region has 16 residues. CDR3: CASSNPTGTGTDTQYF. Written as DNA, the CDR3 is TGTGCCAGCAGCAATCCGACAGGGACGGGCACAGATACGCAGTATTTT.

The V gene is TRBV21-1, the J gene TRBJ1-4; the D call of TRBD1 is as the table states it, not checked on the DNA. TRBV21-1 is marked as a pseudogene. The CDR3 consists of 14 residues. CDR3 bases: TGTGCCAGCAGCAACGACGACAGGGATGAAAAACTGTTTTTT. It encodes CASSNDDRDEKLFF.

The chain has TRBV5-6 and TRBJ1-6; a possible D gene is TRBD1 (6 bases). With 1 base removed from V and 7 bases from J, the gap between germline ends came to 9 bases. The CDR3 consists of 14 residues. CDR1 is SGHDT, CDR2 YYEEEE, per germline. DNA of the CDR3: TGTGCCAGCAGCTTGACAGGGTGGAATTCACCCCTCCACTTT. This codes for CASSLTGWNSPLHF.

The V gene is TRBV2, the J gene TRBJ2-7; perhaps TRBD1 as D (6 bases). The germline V gene has CDR1 SNHLY and CDR2 FYNNEI. The CDR3 is 15 residues long. Trimming stripped 6 bases from V and 7 bases from J, with 22 bases between. The CDR3 here is CASRDHWQGTKEQYF. CDR3 nucleotides: TGTGCCAGCAGAGATCATTGGCAGGGGACGAAAGAGCAGTACTTC.

This chain joins TRBV24-1 and TRBJ1-5, with D possibly matching TRBD1 (5 bases). The V gene's germline CDR1 is KGHDR and CDR2 SFDVKD. This CDR3 region has 14 residues. Trimming took off 7 bases at V and 3 bases at J, with 12 bases between the two ends. The CDR3 region has the DNA TGTGCCACCAGACTAGACAGAATCAATCAGCCCCAGCATTTT. Protein: CATRLDRINQPQHF.

The chain uses TRBV19 and TRBJ1-4; D is possibly TRBD1 (6 bases). This CDR3 has 16 residues. Trimming shortened V by 5 bases and J by 5 bases, and 18 bases separated the two germline ends. Germline-derived CDR1 and CDR2 are LNHDA and SQIVND (reference sequence). For the CDR3, the DNA is TGTGCCAGTAGTTCGAACTGGGGGCAGATAAATGAAAAACTGTTTTTT. This sequence encodes CASSSNWGQINEKLFF.

For this clone: Other DNA sequences in this sample translate to the same CDR3. This chain uses TRBV6-5 with TRBJ1-1, with 10 bases lining up with TRBD1. Trimming took 2 bases from V and 5 from J; bases not matched to a gene: 2. This CDR3 has 14 residues. The germline gives CDR1 MNHEY, CDR2 SVGAGI. The CDR3 sequence is CASSYDRGLTEAFF. The CDR3 DNA sequence: TGTGCCAGCAGTTACGACAGGGGGCTTACTGAAGCTTTCTTT.

This clone was counted a single time. V is TRBV18 and J is TRBJ1-3; unclear D gene. The CDR3 consists of 17 residues. Germline V gene sequence: CDR1 KGHSH, CDR2 LQKENI. V was cut by 4 bases and J by 0 bases, with 16 bases left in between. CDR3 DNA: TGTGCCAGCTCACTTTCCGGGAGCCTTCACTCTGGAAACACCATATATTTT. Translation: CASSLSGSLHSGNTIYF.

A single count supports this clone. This chain links TRBV7-2 with TRBJ2-5; D ambiguous. The length of the CDR3 is 14 residues. CDR1 is SGHTA, CDR2 FQGNSA, per germline. The ends were cut back, 1 base at V and 5 bases at J, with 11 bases in the middle. The CDR3 bases are TGTGCCAGCAGCTTAGGCCTGGGGTTTGAGACCCAGTACTTC. Protein sequence: CASSLGLGFETQYF.

J is TRBJ2-7 and V is TRBV7-2, with 7 bases matching TRBD1. The CDR3 is 16 amino acids. Germline V gene lookup returns CDR1 SGHTA and CDR2 FQGNSA. J was trimmed by 2 bases and V by 1 base; bases with no gene match: 8. The CDR3: CASSLEGQSRAYEQYF. In nucleotides, the CDR3 is TGTGCCAGCAGCTTAGAGGGACAGAGTAGAGCCTACGAGCAGTACTTC.

In DNA form, the CDR3 reads TGTGCCAGCAGCTTAACGATAAGGGGTACGCAGTATTTT. Translated, it gives CASSLTIRGTQYF. The rearrangement uses TRBV7-3 and TRBJ2-3; tentative D call: TRBD1 (5 bases). The CDR3 spans 13 residues. Germline CDR1 and CDR2: SGHTA and FQGTGA. Trimming pared 0 bases from V and 8 bases from J, leaving 9 bases between. Combining the CDR3 with reference TRBV7-3 and TRBJ2-3 gives the whole variable domain GAGVSQTPSNKVTEKGKYVELRCDPISGHTALYWYRQSLGQGPEFLIYFQGTGAADDSGLPNDRFFAVRPEGSVSTLKIQRTERGDSAVYLCASSLTIRGTQYFGPGTRLTVL.

V usage is TRBV18 and J usage is TRBJ2-7; D gene ambiguous. This CDR3 is built from 14 residues. Germline V gene data show CDR1 as KGHSH and CDR2 as LQKENI. V was shortened by 3 bases and J by 2 bases, with 11 bases between the two germline ends. The CDR3 nucleotides are TGTGCCAGCTCACCTTTGCGGACCCCCTACGAGCAGTACTTC. Its protein product is CASSPLRTPYEQYF. The whole variable domain, filled in from reference TRBV18 and TRBJ2-7, reads NAGVMQNPRHLVRRRGQEARLRCSPMKGHSHVYWYRQLPEEGLKFMVYLQKENIIDESGMPKERFSAEFPKEGPSILRIQQVVRGDSAAYFCASSPLRTPYEQYFGPGTRLTVT.

The rearrangement links TRBV18 to TRBJ2-3; 8 nucleotides line up with TRBD2. Trimming at V came to 2 bases and at J to 5 bases, leaving 6 bases not matched to a gene. The CDR3 covers 15 residues. The germline V gene has CDR1 KGHSH and CDR2 LQKENI. Written as DNA, the CDR3 is TGTGCCAGCTCACCATCGGGGGGGGTCGGAGATACGCAGTATTTT. Amino acids: CASSPSGGVGDTQYF.

This rearrangement joins TRBV27 to TRBJ1-2; D is undetermined. The CDR3 covers 14 residues. CDR1 MNHEY and CDR2 SMNVEV come from the germline V gene (reference sequence). V lost 6 bases and J lost 5, with 16 bases in between. The CDR3 bases are TGTGCCAGCAGCCGTGGACTCGGTGGGTATGGCTACACCTTC. This gives the protein CASSRGLGGYGYTF.

CDR3 nucleotide sequence: TGCGCCAGCAGCTTGTCGGGAGTATCCTCCTACGAGCAGTACTTC. As protein: CASSLSGVSSYEQYF. V gene TRBV5-1 combines with J gene TRBJ2-7, with D maybe TRBD2 (6 bases). Germline V CDR1 and CDR2: SGHRS, YFSETQ. V lost 1 base and J lost 0, with 11 bases in between. The CDR3 contains 15 residues.

V usage is TRBV19 and J usage is TRBJ1-1; no clear D. V shed 5 bases and J shed 8 bases, with 12 bases lying between them. The CDR3 is 12 residues long. Germline CDR1 reads LNHDA; CDR2 reads SQIVND (reference sequence). The CDR3 loop reads CASSDPSPEAFF. The CDR3 DNA reads as TGTGCCAGTAGTGACCCGAGCCCCGAAGCTTTCTTT.

V is TRBV9 and J is TRBJ2-2; TRBD2 matches at 9 bases. The CDR3 is 16 amino acids. Per germline, CDR1 SGDLS and CDR2 YYNGEE. Losses at the gene ends were 4 bases for V and 3 bases for J; bases not matched to a gene: 7. CDR3 in amino acids: CASSTRLAGYTGELFF. The CDR3 DNA is TGTGCCAGCAGCACCCGGCTAGCGGGGTACACCGGGGAGCTGTTTTTT.